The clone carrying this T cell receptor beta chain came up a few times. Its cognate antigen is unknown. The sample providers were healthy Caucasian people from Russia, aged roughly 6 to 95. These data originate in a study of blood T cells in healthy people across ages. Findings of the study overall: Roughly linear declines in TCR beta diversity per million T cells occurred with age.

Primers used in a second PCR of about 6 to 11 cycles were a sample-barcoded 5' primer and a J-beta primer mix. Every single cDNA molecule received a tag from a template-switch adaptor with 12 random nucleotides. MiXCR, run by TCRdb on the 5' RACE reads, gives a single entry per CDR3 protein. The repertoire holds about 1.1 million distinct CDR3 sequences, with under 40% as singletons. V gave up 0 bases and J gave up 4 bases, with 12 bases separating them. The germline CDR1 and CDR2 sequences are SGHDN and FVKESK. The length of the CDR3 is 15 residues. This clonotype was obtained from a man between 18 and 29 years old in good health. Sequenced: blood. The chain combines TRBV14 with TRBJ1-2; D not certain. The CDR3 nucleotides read TGTGCCAGCAGCCAAGATTATGGAGGCGGCTATGGCTACACCTTC. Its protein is CASSQDYGGGYGYTF.